This TCR beta chain was captured by sequencing in a study of blood T cell repertoires in COVID-19. Study-wide background: Acute-phase and convalescent COVID-19 samples originated in the United States, Italy and Spain. In each case, the material was cDNA or gDNA derived from T cells, B-cell-depleted T cells, or PBMCs.

Clones were sequenced by immunoSEQ multiplex PCR, and TCRdb holds only the in-frame ones, with some missing. This sample has roughly 400,000 clones, with roughly 87% found just once. At least ten counts were recorded for this clone. Participants spanned ages about 18 to 90 years and resided in about 24 US areas. The germline CDR1 and CDR2 sequences are LNHDA and SQIVND (reference sequence). This CDR3 has 14 amino acids. V gave up 5 bases and J gave up 3 bases, with 14 bases separating them. The chain combines TRBV19 with TRBJ2-7, with TRBD2 as a possible D gene (6 bases). Sequenced sample: PBMCs or T cells enriched from blood (not recorded which). This clonotype was sampled from a man aged 18 to 30 who had recovered from COVID-19. CDR3 bases: TGTGCCAGTAGTCCAGCCACCGGGAGCTACGAGCAGTACTTC. Translation gives CASSPATGSYEQYF. Complete variable domain (other parts from reference TRBV19 and TRBJ2-7): DGGITQSPKYLFRKEGQNVTLSCEQNLNHDAMYWYRQDPGQGLRLIYYSQIVNDFQKGDIAEGYSVSREKKESFPLTVTSAQKNPTAFYLCASSPATGSYEQYFGPGTRLTVT.